What follows describes a single T cell receptor beta chain. One junction end does not reproduce the germline sequence, and a read error may be involved. The length of the CDR3 is 14 residues. Germline V gene sequence: CDR1 MDHEN, CDR2 SYDVKM. The data were taken from a study of shared clonotypes between healthy human individuals. Unsorted PBMC replicate PCRs used 250 to 300 ng DNA, roughly 30,000 T cell genomes. Clones were read by immunoSEQ multiplex PCR, and TCRdb kept only the in-frame ones, dropping some. The sample includes around 500,000 clones, about 79% of them seen just once. V and J are TRBV28 and TRBJ2-1; 10 bases match TRBD1. Sample: PBMCs. The clonotype comes from a woman aged 40 to 50 in good health. Some clones in this sample may be carry-over from other donors' samples. CDR3 DNA: TGTGCCAGCAGTTCGTCGGACAGGGGGAATGAGCAATTCTTC. This gives the protein CASSSSDRGNEQFF.